This TCR beta chain was documented in a study of OX40 agonist ivuxolimab in advanced cancers. The method was immunoSEQ multiplex PCR; TCRdb's version includes in-frame clones alone and lacks a portion of them. This sample has about 67,000 clones, with approximately 80% found just once. The V gene's germline CDR1 is SGHNT and CDR2 YYREEE (reference sequence). V shed 3 bases and J 0 bases; nucleotides not matched to a gene: 5. This CDR3 has 15 residues. Notes on this clone: What it recognizes is unknown.

Findings of the study overall: Expanded clones were, on average, more numerous among CD8+ T cells than CD4+.

Sequenced material: CD4+ or CD8+ T cells sorted from blood, taken in a trial of the OX40 agonist ivuxolimab. The chain recombines TRBV5-4 with TRBJ2-7; 8 bases map to TRBD1. The sequence was collected from an adult with an advanced solid tumor such as melanoma, head and neck, liver or kidney cancer. CDR3 DNA sequence: TGTGCCAGCAGCTACCGGACAGGGTCCTCCTACGAGCAGTACTTC. It yields the protein CASSYRTGSSYEQYF.